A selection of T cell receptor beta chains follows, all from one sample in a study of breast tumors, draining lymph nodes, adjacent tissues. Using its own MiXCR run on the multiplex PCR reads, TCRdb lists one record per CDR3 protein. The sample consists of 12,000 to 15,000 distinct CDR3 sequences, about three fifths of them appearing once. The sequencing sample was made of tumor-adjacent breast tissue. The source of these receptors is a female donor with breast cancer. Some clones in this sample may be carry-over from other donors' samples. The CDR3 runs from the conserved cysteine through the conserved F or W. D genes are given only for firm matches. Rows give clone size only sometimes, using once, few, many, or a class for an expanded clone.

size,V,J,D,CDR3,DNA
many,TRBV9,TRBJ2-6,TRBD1,CASSSPTGGASGANVLTF,TGTGCCAGCAGCTCGCCGACAGGGGGCGCATCCGGGGCCAACGTCCTGACTTTC
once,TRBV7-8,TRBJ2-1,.,CASSLFGENEQFF,TGTGCCAGCAGCTTATTTGGGGAAAATGAGCAGTTCTTC
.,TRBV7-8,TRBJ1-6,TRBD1,CASSLADRVNSPLHF,TGTGCCAGCAGCTTAGCGGACAGGGTAAATTCACCCCTCCACTTT
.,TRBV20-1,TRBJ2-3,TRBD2,CSARLAGVGDTQYF,TGCAGTGCTAGATTAGCGGGAGTGGGAGATACGCAGTATTTT
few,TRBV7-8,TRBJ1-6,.,CASSSPTTGPNSPLHF,TGTGCCAGCAGCTCTCCAACGACAGGACCCAATTCACCCCTCCACTTT
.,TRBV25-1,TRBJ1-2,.,CASSGHYGYTF,TGTGCCAGCAGTGGTCACTATGGCTACACCTTC
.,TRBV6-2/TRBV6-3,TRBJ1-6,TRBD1,CASRPGTGNSPLHF,TGTGCCAGCAGGCCCGGGACAGGGAATTCACCCCTCCACTTT
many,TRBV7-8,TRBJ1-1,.,CASSLVGGLNTEAFF,TGTGCCAGCAGCTTAGTTGGGGGGCTGAACACTGAAGCTTTCTTT
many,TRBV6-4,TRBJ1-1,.,CASSDSRGLPSTEAFF,TGTGCCAGCAGTGACTCGAGGGGGTTACCGTCCACTGAAGCTTTCTTT
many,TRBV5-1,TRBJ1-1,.,CASSDTPRGEAFF,TGCGCCAGCAGTGACACGCCGAGGGGTGAAGCTTTCTTT
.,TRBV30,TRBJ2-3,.,CAWTEGAPDTQYF,TGTGCCTGGACGGAGGGAGCCCCAGATACGCAGTATTTT
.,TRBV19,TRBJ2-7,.,CASSMGTDYEQYF,TGTGCCAGTAGTATGGGCACAGACTACGAGCAGTACTTC
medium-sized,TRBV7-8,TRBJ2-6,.,CASSLAGIDLTGANVLTF,TGTGCCAGCAGCTTAGCGGGCATTGATCTAACTGGGGCCAACGTCCTGACTTTC
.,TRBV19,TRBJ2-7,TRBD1,CASSITGTGPYEQYF,TGTGCCAGTAGTATAACCGGGACAGGACCCTACGAGCAGTACTTC
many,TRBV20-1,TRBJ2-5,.,CSARQQETQSF,TGCAGTGCTAGACAGCAAGAGACCCAGTCCTTC
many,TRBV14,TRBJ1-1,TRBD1,CASSPRLTGSLNTEAFF,TGTGCCAGCAGCCCGCGGTTGACAGGGAGTCTGAACACTGAAGCTTTCTTT
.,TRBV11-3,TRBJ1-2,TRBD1,CASSSPTTGVGYGYTF,TGTGCCAGCAGCTCACCCACTACAGGGGTAGGGTATGGCTACACCTTC
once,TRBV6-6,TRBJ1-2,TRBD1,CASSEADRRLEGYTF,TGTGCCAGCAGTGAAGCGGACAGGCGGCTCGAGGGCTACACCTTC
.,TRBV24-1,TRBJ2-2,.,CATTSDTGELFF,TGTGCCACCACTTCGGACACCGGGGAGCTGTTTTTT
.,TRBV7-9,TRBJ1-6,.,CASSPLGVRDFPPHF,TGTGCCAGCAGCCCCCTCGGGGTCAGGGATTTCCCCCCCCACTTT
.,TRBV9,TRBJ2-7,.,CASSTGANGSIYAQYF,TGTGCCAGCAGCACTGGGGCTAACGGGAGTATATACGCGCAGTACTTC
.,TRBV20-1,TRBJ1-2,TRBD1,CSAHETGSNYGYTF,TGCAGTGCTCACGAGACAGGGTCGAACTATGGCTACACCTTC
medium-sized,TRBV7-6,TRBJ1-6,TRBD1,CASSLEGTGRSPLHF,TGTGCCAGCAGCTTAGAAGGGACAGGGAGATCACCCCTCCACTTT
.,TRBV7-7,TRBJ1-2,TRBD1,CASSLGGQGSSSF,TGTGCTAGCAGCTTAGGAGGACAGGGAAGCTCGTCCTTC
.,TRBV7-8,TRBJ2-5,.,CASSSQGARHEQETQYF,TGTGCCAGCAGCTCCCAGGGAGCCAGGCACGAGCAAGAGACCCAGTACTTC
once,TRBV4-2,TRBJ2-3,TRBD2,CASSPARLAATDTQYF,TGTGCCAGCAGCCCCGCCCGACTAGCGGCCACAGATACGCAGTATTTT
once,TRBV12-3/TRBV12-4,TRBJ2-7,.,CASSFGFFYEQYF,TGTGCCAGCAGTTTCGGGTTTTTTTACGAGCAGTACTTC
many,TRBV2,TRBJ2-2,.,CASSDTQPSVGNTGELFF,TGTGCCAGCAGTGATACCCAACCAAGTGTAGGCAACACCGGGGAGCTGTTTTTT
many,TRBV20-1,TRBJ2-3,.,CSASRLPSSDTQYF,TGCAGTGCTAGTAGACTGCCATCTTCAGATACGCAGTATTTT
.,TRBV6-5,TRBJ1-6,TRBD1,CASSYSWAGGTSPLHF,TGTGCCAGCAGTTACTCGTGGGCAGGGGGCACTTCACCCCTCCACTTT
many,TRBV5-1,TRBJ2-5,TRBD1,CASSLQGQGHETQYF,TGCGCCAGCAGCTTGCAGGGACAGGGTCACGAGACCCAGTACTTC
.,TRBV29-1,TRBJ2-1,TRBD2,CSADTSGMYNEQFF,TGCAGCGCCGATACTAGCGGGATGTACAATGAGCAGTTCTTC
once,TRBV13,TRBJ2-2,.,CTSSFGSLTGELFF,TGTACCAGCAGTTTCGGGTCCCTTACCGGGGAGCTGTTCTTT
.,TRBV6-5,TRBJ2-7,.,CASSYEGAGEQYF,TGTGCCAGCAGTTATGAAGGGGCCGGCGAGCAGTACTTC
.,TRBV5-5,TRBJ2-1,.,CASSRGNNEQFF,TGTGCCAGCAGCAGAGGGAACAATGAGCAGTTCTTC
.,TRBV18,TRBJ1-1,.,CASPPTDKAPRNTEAFF,TGTGCCAGCCCACCAACCGATAAGGCACCGAGGAACACTGAAGCTTTCTTT
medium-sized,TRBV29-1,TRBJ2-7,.,CSVEFPPYEQYF,TGCAGCGTTGAGTTCCCACCCTACGAGCAGTACTTC
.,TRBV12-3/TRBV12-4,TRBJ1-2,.,CASTALQGGGYTF,TGTGCCAGCACCGCCCTGCAAGGTGGTGGCTACACCTTC
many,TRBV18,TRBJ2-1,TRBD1,CASSPRWTGGNEQFF,TGTGCCAGCTCACCACGTTGGACAGGGGGCAATGAGCAGTTCTTC
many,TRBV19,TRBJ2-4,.,CASSIAAAKNIQYF,TGTGCCAGTAGTATAGCGGCAGCCAAAAACATTCAGTACTTC
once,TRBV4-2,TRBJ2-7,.,CASSQVGAGDSYEQYF,TGTGCCAGCAGCCAAGTCGGAGCGGGTGACTCCTACGAGCAGTACTTC
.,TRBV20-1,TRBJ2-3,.,CSAAPYPPPDTQYF,TGCAGTGCTGCCCCTTACCCCCCGCCAGATACGCAGTATTTT
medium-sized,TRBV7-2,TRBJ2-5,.,CASSFDSRKTQYF,TGTGCCAGCAGCTTTGATAGTCGAAAGACCCAGTACTTC
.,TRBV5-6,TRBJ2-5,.,CASSLAYGTQETQYF,TGTGCCAGCAGCTTGGCGTACGGGACTCAAGAGACCCAGTACTTC
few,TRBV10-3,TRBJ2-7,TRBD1,CATKSNPGQGDSYEQYF,TGTGCCACCAAGAGTAATCCGGGACAGGGCGACTCCTACGAGCAGTACTTC
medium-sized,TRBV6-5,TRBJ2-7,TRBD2,CASTETGGAYEQYF,TGTGCCAGCACCGAGACGGGAGGGGCCTACGAGCAGTACTTC
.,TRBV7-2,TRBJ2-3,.,CASSLAGTYTDTQYF,TGTGCCAGCAGCTTAGCGGGGACGTACACAGATACGCAGTATTTT
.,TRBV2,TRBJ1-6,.,CASRDTSRSSYNSPLHF,TGTGCCAGCAGGGACACCAGTAGGAGCTCCTATAATTCACCCCTCCACTTT
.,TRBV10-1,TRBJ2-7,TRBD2,CASSESWGGYEQYF,TGCGCCAGCAGTGAGTCTTGGGGGGGTTACGAGCAGTACTTC
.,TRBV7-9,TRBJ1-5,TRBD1,CASSQGGHQPQHF,TGTGCCAGCAGCCAGGGGGGGCATCAGCCCCAGCATTTT
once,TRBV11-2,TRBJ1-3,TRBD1,CASSPTGPGNTIYF,TGTGCCAGCAGCCCGACAGGGCCTGGAAACACCATATATTTT
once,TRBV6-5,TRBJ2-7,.,CASSSRTFEQYF,TGTGCCAGCAGTTCCCGGACCTTCGAGCAGTACTTC
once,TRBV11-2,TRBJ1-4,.,CASSPNSRNPNEKLFF,TGTGCCAGCAGCCCTAACTCTAGAAATCCTAATGAAAAACTGTTTTTT
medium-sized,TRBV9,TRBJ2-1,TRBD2,CASSVGAGEATRRAYNEQFF,TGTGCCAGCAGCGTAGGAGCGGGAGAGGCAACGCGCCGCGCCTACAATGAGCAGTTCTTC
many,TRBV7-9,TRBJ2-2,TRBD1,CASSLFSGTGLFFNWSKNTGELFF,TGTGCCAGCAGCTTATTTTCCGGGACAGGGTTATTCTTTAATTGGTCAAAAAACACCGGGGAGCTGTTTTTT